This T cell receptor beta chain comes out of a study of blood T cells in healthy people across ages. Study-level points and caveats: The study found TCR beta diversity correlated strongly with naive T cell percentage.

The CDR3 covers 16 residues. V lost 0 bases and J lost 4, with 13 bases in between. Germline CDR1 and CDR2: LGHDT and YNNKEL (reference sequence). This clonotype was seen only a few times. Its antigen is undetermined. Through a sample-barcoded 5' primer and a J-beta primer mix, a second PCR was run for roughly 6 to 11 cycles. TCRdb passed the 5' RACE reads through MiXCR, listing each CDR3 protein once. The sample has 1.5 million to 2 million distinct CDR3 sequences, roughly 32% seen once. The chain combines TRBV3-1 with TRBJ2-1; D could derive from TRBD1 or TRBD2 (5 bases each). The source of this sequence is a woman in her twenties or thirties in good health. Sequencing was performed on blood. The CDR3 DNA is TGTGCCAGCAGCCAAGATGGGACGCGGATGTACAATGAGCAGTTCTTC. This codes for CASSQDGTRMYNEQFF.